This T cell receptor beta chain appears in the sequencing data of a study of CD8 T cells in ankylosing spondylitis. Study observations and caveats: The disease-linked clones had a CD8+ phenotype and low blood frequencies. Blood of patients with ankylosing spondylitis appeared to be characterized by a TCR beta motif of roughly eight highly homologous variants. Prior literature has documented some motif variants in synovial fluid and blood from reactive arthritis. Disease-associated clones were reportedly significantly overrepresented in matched ankylosing spondylitis synovial fluid.

Unmatched junction bases numbered 8, after V lost 3 bases and J lost 2 bases. The length of the CDR3 is 16 residues. As regards this clonotype: Antigen unknown.

TCRdb ran MiXCR on the 5' RACE reads and lists one entry per CDR3 protein. The sample shows 37,000 or so distinct CDR3 sequences, approximately 15% of them seen only once. This TCR came from a male donor with ankylosing spondylitis or in good health (not recorded which). V is TRBV12-3 or TRBV12-4 and J is TRBJ2-3; 7 bases fit TRBD1. The source material was blood. The CDR3 sequence: CASSFEAGGSTDTQYF. CDR3 coding DNA: TGTGCCAGCAGTTTCGAGGCAGGGGGATCCACAGATACGCAGTATTTT.